This TCR beta chain was identified in a study of cytomegalovirus exposure and HLA in healthy donors. Findings of the study overall: Among TCR beta chains, those listed as cytomegalovirus-associated numbered over 150. A later analysis associated about 18,000 TCR beta sequences with HLA alleles at a 0.05 false discovery rate.

About this clone itself: Its antigen is unidentified.

Healthy people donating bone marrow made up the donors. J gave up 5 bases and V 3 bases, and 4 bases lay outside the gene matches. Germline CDR1 reads SGHTS; CDR2 reads YDEGEE. This CDR3 has 14 residues. The PCR had 60 Vbeta and 13 Jbeta primers. The table came from immunoSEQ multiplex PCR; TCRdb's copy has only in-frame clones and leaves some out. The sample shows over 200,000 clones, 80% to 90% of them seen only once. The chain links TRBV5-8 to TRBJ1-2, with 10 bases matching TRBD1. The sample comprised PBMCs. This sequence originates from a woman between 18 and 30 years old in good health and CMV-seronegative. The CDR3 loop reads CASSSTGGGYGYTF. CDR3 nucleotides: TGTGCCAGCAGCTCGACAGGGGGCGGTTATGGCTACACCTTC.